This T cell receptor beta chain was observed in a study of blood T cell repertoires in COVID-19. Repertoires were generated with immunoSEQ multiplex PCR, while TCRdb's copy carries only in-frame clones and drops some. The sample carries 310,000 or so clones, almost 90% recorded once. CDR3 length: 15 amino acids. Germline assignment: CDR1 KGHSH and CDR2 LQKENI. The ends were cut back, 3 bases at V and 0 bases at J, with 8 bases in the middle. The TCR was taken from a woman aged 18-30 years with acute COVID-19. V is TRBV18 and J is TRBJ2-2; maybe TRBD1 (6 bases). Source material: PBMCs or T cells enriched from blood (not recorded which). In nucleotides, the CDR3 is TGTGCCAGCTCACCGGACAGCGCGAACACCGGGGAGCTGTTTTTT. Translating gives CASSPDSANTGELFF. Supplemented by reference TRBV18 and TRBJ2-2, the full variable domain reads NAGVMQNPRHLVRRRGQEARLRCSPMKGHSHVYWYRQLPEEGLKFMVYLQKENIIDESGMPKERFSAEFPKEGPSILRIQQVVRGDSAAYFCASSPDSANTGELFFGEGSRLTVL.